This T cell receptor (beta chain) was retrieved from a study of CXCR3-negative and CXCR3-positive naive CD8 T cells. UMI-labeled TRB cDNA libraries were prepared by 5' RACE. Using the 5' RACE reads, TCRdb records one entry per CDR3 protein without DNA. In all, the sample yields about 51,000 distinct CDR3 sequences. Notes on this clonotype: The antigen is undetermined.

General observations from the study: CXCR3-positive naive cells carried more hydrophobic TRB CDR3s than CXCR3-negative naive cells did.

This clonotype was obtained from a human donor in good health. Some clones in this sample may be carry-over from other donors' samples. Sequencing input: naive CXCR3+ CD8+ T cells from blood. Subset denoted: CD45RO-CCR7+CD27+CD95- naive CD8+ T cells expressing CXCR3 (TNR3+).

The chain's CDR3 is CASSVAGESYEQYF. The chain employs TRBV9 and TRBJ2-7. Germline V CDR1 and CDR2: SGDLS, YYNGEE. The CDR3 is 14 amino acids.